A single sample gave rise to the 4 T cell receptor beta chains below, sequenced in a study of monozygotic twins with inflammatory bowel disease. TCRdb reprocessed the 5' RACE reads, with one entry per CDR3 protein and no DNA. This sample's table has 200,000 to 250,000 distinct CDR3 sequences. Input material: blood. These TCRs come from a human donor with ulcerative colitis or Crohn's disease, or a healthy co-twin of an affected twin (not recorded which).

The chain employs TRBV7-6 and TRBJ1-3. This CDR3 spans 13 amino acids. CDR1 SGHVS and CDR2 FNYEAQ come from the germline V gene. CDR3 amino acids: CASSLAPTHTIYF.

The chain employs TRBV29-1 and TRBJ2-1; no DNA is available, so the TRBD2 call from TCRdb remains unchecked. The CDR3 has 15 amino acids. Germline CDR1 and CDR2: SQVTM and ANQGSEA. The CDR3 spells CSVEPTSGGHNEQFF.

The chain employs TRBV18 and TRBJ2-3; there is no DNA to check the TCRdb D call of TRBD2. Germline-derived CDR1 and CDR2 are KGHSH and LQKENI. The CDR3 extends over 15 amino acids. CDR3 sequence: CASSPKIGSRDTQYF.

This chain joins TRBV12-3 or TRBV12-4 and TRBJ1-4; with no DNA, the TCRdb D assignment of TRBD1 cannot be verified. The CDR3 runs to 17 residues. CDR3 loop: CASSLVLGARIYEKLFF.